Sequencing of this T cell receptor beta chain was carried out in a study of spatial heterogeneity in lung cancer (dated by TCRdb to 2018 to 2020). Notes on the research overall: Beta-chain transcripts were consistently detected in greater numbers than alpha-chain transcripts, which likely reflects a higher abundance of beta-chain transcripts. In the raw uncorrected reads, each unique combination of TCR and UMI appeared on average more than ten times. The study quantitatively compared TCR alpha and beta repertoires across multiple tumor regions, matched nontumor lung and blood in non-small cell lung cancer. TCR repertoire features were related to nonsynonymous mutation counts determined by whole-exome sequencing of tumor tissue. Both alpha and beta chains were TCR-sequenced in 220 or so tumor regions, under 70 matched nontumor lung samples and roughly 50 PBMC samples obtained at surgery. The study at large found these results: Ubiquitous expanded tumor TCRs showed up in blood more often at tumor resection than at routine follow-up. Confirming at a functional level the hypothesis that regional TCRs recognize regional mutations was considered to require additional single-cell paired TCR alpha and beta sequencing.

Library preparation was by 5' RACE. The listed sequencing device is NextSeq 500. To allow correction of PCR and sequencing errors, the TCR library protocol tagged every TCR cDNA molecule with a unique molecular identifier. On the study's bioinformatics: TCR identification, UMI-based error correction and CDR3 extraction were performed with Decombinator tools. TCRs above a frequency of 2 per 1,000, corresponding to the top 1% of the tumor frequency distribution, were defined as expanded. Rényi diversity was computed with the R vegan package after subsampling each repertoire 100 times to 5,000 TCRs. CDR3 similarity networks were built from amino acid triplet string-kernel similarity, connecting CDR3s with pairwise similarity above 0.82. TCRdb reran the public reads through fastp at Q25 and MiXCR, keeping productive beta chains. Each CDR3 protein appears once, grouped with its most common genes and DNA. These V and J calls are TCRdb output, not the study's own analysis. The sample data list roughly 39,000 distinct CDR3 sequences, and 6.5% to 7% of these were observed just once. The ten most abundant clones make up about 40% of the sample.

The time point label, as the study defines it: sample taken at primary tumor resection. Donors were around 69 patients with early-stage, untreated non-small cell lung cancer from the lung TRACERx cohort. Whole RNA extracted from tumor and nontumor lung tissue, or from cryopreserved PBMC samples, was used for TCR sequencing without cell sorting. Only patients for whom sufficient RNA was available from at least two tumor regions were selected for TCR sequencing. Inclusive of the bounding cysteine and phenylalanine, the CDR3 is 15 residues long. Solely the CDR3 DNA is kept, with 45 bases framed from the first base. The junction shows trimming of 4 bases on V and 4 bases on J, plus 14 bases between the germline ends. Based on the germline V gene, the CDR1 and CDR2 sequences are SQVTM and ANQGSEA. This clonotype was counted many times. The antigen it binds to is not known. Per-base qualities were not stored, and no clone one base away is much larger.

The TCR comes from a female donor with early-stage non-small cell lung cancer. Rearrangement joined TRBV29-1 to TRBJ2-6; TRBD1 is a possible D gene, resting on 5 matching bases. This sample comprised PBMCs, obtained at surgery. In nucleotide form, the sequence is TGCAGCGTTGGTGTGCAGGGTACCGGGGCCAACGTCCTGACTTTC. This sequence encodes CSVGVQGTGANVLTF.